This TCR beta chain was observed in a study of blood T cell repertoires in COVID-19 (dated by TCRdb to between 2020 and 2021). For context, the study as a whole: Samples covering the acute and convalescent phases of COVID-19 were provided by collaborators in the United States, Italy and Spain. The samples were drawn from two sources: the first 160 participants of the ongoing ImmuneRACE study, and 1,254 subjects contributed by 6 global collaborators. The dataset comprised deeply sampled blood TCRbeta repertoires from subjects exposed to, actively infected with, or recovered from COVID-19. The repertoires were released in a freely available public database meant as a resource for research on the immune response to SARS-CoV-2. The prospective study material was composed of cDNA or gDNA derived from T cells, B-cell-depleted T cells, or PBMCs. A de-identified subject ID, COVID-19 status, age in years and sex were almost always included in the sample metadata. Where HLA class I and class II types were available, the types were taken from metadata supplied by the sample provider, not from assay-based typing.

Here is what the overall study found, with its caveats: The quantity of clinical and demographic metadata differed by source and by participant and was supplied without curation.

TCRbeta CDR3 regions were amplified from genomic DNA using the immunoSEQ Assay, a bias-controlled multiplex PCR. As for the authors' bioinformatics: Within the assay, amplification of reference gene primers was used to estimate how many nucleated cells each sample contained. To quantify the absolute abundance of each unique TCRbeta CDR3 rearrangement, sequence reads were collapsed and filtered. For each sample, productive Simpson clonality was calculated as the square root of Simpson's diversity index over productive rearrangements. TCRdb re-hosts the immuneACCESS table, in-frame sequences only. Its copies lack some clones; in the studies checked, an unresolved V gene accounts for under half of them, and the cause for the rest is not known. The DNA gave D and trimming, while V, J and clone size come from that table. The sample yields more than 25,000 clones; less than 95% were counted once. Jointly, the top ten make up roughly 1% of the sample.

The collaborating institutions used their own protocols to collect whole blood in K2EDTA tubes. Collaborator samples were shipped for TCRbeta analysis as frozen whole blood, isolated PBMCs, or DNA extracted from either sample type. The germline V gene (reference sequence) provides CDR1 MNHNY and CDR2 SVGAGI. The CDR3 has 11 amino acids, counting the end cysteine and phenylalanine. The entry retains the CDR3 DNA only, 33 bases that are in frame from base 1. V is reduced by 8 bases and J by 8 bases, leaving a spacing of 12 bases between them. As regards this clone: The specificity of this receptor is unknown. The input lacks base qualities; no much larger clone sits a single base away.

The sequence joins TRBV6-6 to TRBJ1-2; a tentative D call is TRBD1 (5 bases match). The sequenced sample consisted of peripheral blood. The sequence derives from a man between 65 and 85 years old with active or convalescent COVID-19. The CDR3 protein sequence reads: CASGQGQGYTF. The DNA sequence reads TGTGCCAGCGGGCAGGGTCAGGGCTACACCTTC.